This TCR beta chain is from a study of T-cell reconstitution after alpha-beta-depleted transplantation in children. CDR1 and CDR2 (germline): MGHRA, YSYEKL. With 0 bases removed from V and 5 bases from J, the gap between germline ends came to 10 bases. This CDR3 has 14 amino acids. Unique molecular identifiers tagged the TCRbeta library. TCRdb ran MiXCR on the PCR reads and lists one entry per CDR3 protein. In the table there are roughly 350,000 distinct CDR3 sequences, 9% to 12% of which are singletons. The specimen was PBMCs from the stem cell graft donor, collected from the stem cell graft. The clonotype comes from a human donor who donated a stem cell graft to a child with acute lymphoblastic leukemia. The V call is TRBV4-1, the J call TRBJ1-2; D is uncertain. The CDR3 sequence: CASSQEEQSYGYTF. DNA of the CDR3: TGCGCCAGCAGCCAAGAGGAGCAGAGTTATGGCTACACCTTC.